This TCR beta chain was sequenced during a study of blood T cell repertoires in COVID-19. Study information: Some COVID-19 samples were acute and others convalescent; all came from the United States, Italy and Spain. Sources were T cells, B-cell-depleted T cells, or PBMCs; the material itself was cDNA or gDNA.

Trimming removed 3 bases at V and 6 bases at J, with 9 bases between. Germline-derived CDR1 and CDR2 are SNHLY and FYNNEI. The CDR3 spans 13 residues. Methods used by the authors: Amplification with reference gene primers provided the estimates of nucleated cell counts. The table came from immunoSEQ multiplex PCR; TCRdb's copy has only in-frame clones and leaves some out. Clonal size and the V and J genes are those of that table, whereas D and trimming came from the DNA. The sample has around 100,000 clones, roughly 85% seen once. The origin of this receptor is a man over 45 in a cohort sampled during active COVID-19. Sequenced sample: peripheral blood. The chain recombines TRBV2 with TRBJ2-1; tentatively, D is TRBD2 (5 bases). The CDR3 region has the DNA TGTGCCAGCAGTGACAGAGGGCCCAATGAGCAGTTCTTC. This encodes CASSDRGPNEQFF.